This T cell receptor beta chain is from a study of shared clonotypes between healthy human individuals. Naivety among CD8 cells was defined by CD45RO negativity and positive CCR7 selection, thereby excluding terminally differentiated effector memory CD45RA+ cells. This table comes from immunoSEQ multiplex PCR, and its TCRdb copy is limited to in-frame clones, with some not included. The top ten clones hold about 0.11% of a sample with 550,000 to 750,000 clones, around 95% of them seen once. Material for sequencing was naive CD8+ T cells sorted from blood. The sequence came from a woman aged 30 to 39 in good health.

CDR3 sequence (DNA): TGCGCCAGCAGCCCCCGGACAGCAGGGGCCAACGTCCTGACTTTC. This translates into CASSPRTAGANVLTF. The chain couples TRBV4-1 to TRBJ2-6; the D gene is possibly TRBD1 (6 bases). V was trimmed by 4 bases and J by 4 bases, leaving 11 bases between them. CDR1 is MGHRA, CDR2 YSYEKL, per germline. CDR3 length: 15 residues.